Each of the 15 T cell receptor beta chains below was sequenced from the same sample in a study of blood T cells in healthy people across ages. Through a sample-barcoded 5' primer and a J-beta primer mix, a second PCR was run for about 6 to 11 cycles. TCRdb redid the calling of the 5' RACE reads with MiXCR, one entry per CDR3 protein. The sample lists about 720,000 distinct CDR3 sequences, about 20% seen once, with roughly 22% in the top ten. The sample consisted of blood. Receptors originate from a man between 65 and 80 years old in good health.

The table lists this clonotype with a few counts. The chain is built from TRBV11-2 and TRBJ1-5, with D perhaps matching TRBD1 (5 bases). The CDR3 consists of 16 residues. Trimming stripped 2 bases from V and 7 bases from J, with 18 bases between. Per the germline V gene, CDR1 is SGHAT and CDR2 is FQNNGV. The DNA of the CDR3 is TGTGCCAGCAGCTTACGAGCAGGGAGGTTCCCCCAGCCCCAGCATTTT. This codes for CASSLRAGRFPQPQHF.

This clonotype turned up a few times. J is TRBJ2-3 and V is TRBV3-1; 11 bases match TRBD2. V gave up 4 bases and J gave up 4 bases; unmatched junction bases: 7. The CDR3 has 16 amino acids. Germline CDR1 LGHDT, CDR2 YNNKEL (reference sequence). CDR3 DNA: TGTGCCAGCAGCCCCACTAGCGGGAGTGAGGCAGATACGCAGTATTTT. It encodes CASSPTSGSEADTQYF.

The CDR3 loop is CASSRGRTQYF. The CDR3 coding sequence is TGTGCCAGTAGCCGGGGTCGTACGCAGTATTTT. The chain has TRBV19 and TRBJ2-3, with D tentatively TRBD2 (5 bases). With 6 bases removed from V and 8 bases from J, the gap between germline ends came to 9 bases. Germline V lookup: CDR1 LNHDA, CDR2 SQIVND (reference sequence). CDR3 size: 11 residues.

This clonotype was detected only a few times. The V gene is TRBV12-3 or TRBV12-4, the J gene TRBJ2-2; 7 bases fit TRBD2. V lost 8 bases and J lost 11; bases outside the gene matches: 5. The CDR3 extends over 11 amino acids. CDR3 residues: CASAGAFELFF. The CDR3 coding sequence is TGTGCCAGCGCGGGAGCATTTGAGCTGTTTTTT.

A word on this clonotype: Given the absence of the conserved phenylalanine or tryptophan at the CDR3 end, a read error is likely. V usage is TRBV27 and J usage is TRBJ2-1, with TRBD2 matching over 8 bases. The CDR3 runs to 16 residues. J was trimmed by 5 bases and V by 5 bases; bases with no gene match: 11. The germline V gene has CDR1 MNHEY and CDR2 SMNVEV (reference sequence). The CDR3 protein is CASSPKLAAQNNEQFS. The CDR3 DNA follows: TGTGCCAGCAGTCCAAAACTAGCGGCGCAAAACAATGAGCAGTTCTCC.

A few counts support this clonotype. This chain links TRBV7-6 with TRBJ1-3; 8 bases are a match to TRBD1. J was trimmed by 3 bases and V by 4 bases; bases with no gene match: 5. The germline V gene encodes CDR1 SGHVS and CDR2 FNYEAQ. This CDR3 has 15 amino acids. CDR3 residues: CASSSTGARGNTIYF. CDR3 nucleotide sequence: TGTGCCAGCAGCTCGACAGGGGCACGTGGAAACACCATATATTTT.

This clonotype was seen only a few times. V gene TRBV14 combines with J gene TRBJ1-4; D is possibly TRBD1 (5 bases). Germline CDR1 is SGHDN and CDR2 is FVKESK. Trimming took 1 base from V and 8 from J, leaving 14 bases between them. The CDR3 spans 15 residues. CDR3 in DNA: TGTGCCAGCAGCCAAGGAGTAACCAGGGTGGAAAAACTGTTTTTT. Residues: CASSQGVTRVEKLFF.

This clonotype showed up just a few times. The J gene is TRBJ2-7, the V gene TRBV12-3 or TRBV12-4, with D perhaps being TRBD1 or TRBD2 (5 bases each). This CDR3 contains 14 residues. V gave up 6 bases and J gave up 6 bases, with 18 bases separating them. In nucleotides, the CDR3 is TGTGCCAGCAGCGAGGGGACGCAATTGGGCGAGCAGTACTTC. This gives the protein CASSEGTQLGEQYF.

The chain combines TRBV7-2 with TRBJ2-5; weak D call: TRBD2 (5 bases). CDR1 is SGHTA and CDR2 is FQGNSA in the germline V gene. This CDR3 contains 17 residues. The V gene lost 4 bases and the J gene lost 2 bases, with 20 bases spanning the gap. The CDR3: CASSSRDSRGPQETQYF. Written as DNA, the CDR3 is TGTGCCAGCAGCTCCCGGGATTCAAGAGGCCCACAAGAGACCCAGTACTTC.

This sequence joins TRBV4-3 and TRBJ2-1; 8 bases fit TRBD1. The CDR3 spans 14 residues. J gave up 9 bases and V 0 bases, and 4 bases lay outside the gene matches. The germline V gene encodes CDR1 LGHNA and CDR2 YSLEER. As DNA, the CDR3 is TGCGCCAGCAGCCAAGATAACAGGGGGTCTGAGCAGTTCTTC. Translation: CASSQDNRGSEQFF.

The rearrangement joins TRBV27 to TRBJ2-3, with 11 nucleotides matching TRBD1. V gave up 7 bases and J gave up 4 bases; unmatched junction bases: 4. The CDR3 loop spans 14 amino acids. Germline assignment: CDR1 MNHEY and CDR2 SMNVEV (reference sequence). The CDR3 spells CASKDRGRSDTQYF. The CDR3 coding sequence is TGTGCCAGCAAGGACAGGGGGCGGTCAGATACGCAGTATTTT.

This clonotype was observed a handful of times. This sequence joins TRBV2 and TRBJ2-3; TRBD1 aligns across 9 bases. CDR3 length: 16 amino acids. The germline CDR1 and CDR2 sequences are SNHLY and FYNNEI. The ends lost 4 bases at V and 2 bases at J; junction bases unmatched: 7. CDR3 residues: CASSAQGAGYTDTQYF. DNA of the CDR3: TGTGCCAGCAGTGCACAGGGGGCTGGGTACACAGATACGCAGTATTTT.

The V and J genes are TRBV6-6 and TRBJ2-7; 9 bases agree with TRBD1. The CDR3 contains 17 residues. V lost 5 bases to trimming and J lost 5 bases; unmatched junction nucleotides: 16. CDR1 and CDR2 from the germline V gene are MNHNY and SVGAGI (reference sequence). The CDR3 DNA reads TGTGCCAGCAGTCGAGGGACAGGGTTGAATTTTCTCGACGAGCAGTACTTC. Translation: CASSRGTGLNFLDEQYF.

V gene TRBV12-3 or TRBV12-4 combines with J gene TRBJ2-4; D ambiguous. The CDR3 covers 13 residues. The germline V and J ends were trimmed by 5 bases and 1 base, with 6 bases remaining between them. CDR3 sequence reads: CASSGYAKNIQYF. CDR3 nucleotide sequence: TGTGCCAGCAGTGGTTACGCCAAAAACATTCAGTACTTC.

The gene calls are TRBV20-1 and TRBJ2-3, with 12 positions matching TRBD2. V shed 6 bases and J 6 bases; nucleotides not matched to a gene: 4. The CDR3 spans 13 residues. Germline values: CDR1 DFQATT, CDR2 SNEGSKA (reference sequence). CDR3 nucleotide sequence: TGCAGTGCCACTAGCGGGGGGTTTGATACGCAGTATTTT. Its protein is CSATSGGFDTQYF.